One sample yielded the 32 T cell receptor beta chains listed below, sequenced in a study of blood T cell repertoires in COVID-19. Libraries were prepared by immunoSEQ multiplex PCR; TCRdb keeps only in-frame clonotypes and omits some of them. The table includes about 160,000 clones, over 80% detected once. The sample consisted of peripheral blood. Receptors were obtained from a man older than 75 with acute or convalescent COVID-19.

This clone occurred a few times. The chain recombines TRBV6-5 with TRBJ1-6; TRBD1 agrees at 10 bases. The germline V gene encodes CDR1 MNHEY and CDR2 SVGAGI. Trimming cost V 7 bases and J 10 bases; bases outside gene matches: 7. The CDR3 length is 14 residues. The CDR3 region is CASTGDRGGSPLHF. CDR3 nucleotide sequence: TGTGCCAGCACGGGGGACAGGGGAGGATCACCCCTCCACTTT.

The chain employs TRBV18 and TRBJ1-1, with D perhaps TRBD1 (5 bases). In germline, CDR1 is KGHSH, CDR2 LQKENI. The V and J ends lost 6 bases and 4 bases respectively, with 12 bases between them. The length of the CDR3 is 13 residues. CDR3 nucleotide sequence: TGTGCCAGCTCGCCGGCAGGGCTCACTGAAGCTTTCTTT. Translated: CASSPAGLTEAFF.

This clone has more than one count but fewer than ten. Other DNA sequences in this sample translate to the same CDR3. The chain uses TRBV28 and TRBJ1-5, with 9 positions matching TRBD1. Germline V gene sequence: CDR1 MDHEN, CDR2 SYDVKM. The CDR3 has 15 residues. V shed 5 bases, J shed 7 bases, and the junction held 9 bases outside the gene matches. The CDR3 spells CASSQTGGLGQPQHF. The CDR3 coding sequence is TGTGCCAGCAGTCAAACAGGGGGCTTAGGACAGCCCCAGCATTTT.

About this clone itself: In the same sample, other DNA sequences code for this CDR3. The J gene is TRBJ1-2, the V gene TRBV20-1; D gene ambiguous. The ends were cut back, 7 bases at V and 0 bases at J, with 6 bases in the middle. The germline CDR1 and CDR2 sequences are DFQATT and SNEGSKA (reference sequence). There are 11 residues in the CDR3. The CDR3: CSDDSNYGYTF. CDR3 nucleotides: TGCAGTGACGACTCTAACTATGGCTACACCTTC.

The chain joins TRBV9 to TRBJ2-5, with D possibly being TRBD1 (7 bases). V shed 0 bases and J shed 7 bases, with 13 bases lying between them. The CDR3 spans 14 residues. CDR1 SGDLS and CDR2 YYNGEE come from the germline V gene. The CDR3 DNA reads as TGTGCCAGCAGCGTAGGGAGGGGGCCGGGGACCCAGTACTTC. Its translation: CASSVGRGPGTQYF. Full variable domain (rest looked up from reference TRBV9 and TRBJ2-5): DSGVTQTPKHLITATGQRVTLRCSPRSGDLSVYWYQQSLDQGLQFLIQYYNGEERAKGNILERFSAQQFPDLHSELNLSSLELGDSALYFCASSVGRGPGTQYFGPGTRLLVL.

This chain joins TRBV6-4 and TRBJ2-2, with 7 bases lining up with TRBD2. This CDR3 spans 15 amino acids. The germline V gene encodes CDR1 MRHNA and CDR2 SNTAGT. Trimming at V came to 6 bases and at J to 6 bases, leaving 10 bases not matched to a gene. CDR3 nucleotide sequence: TGTGCCAGCAGGAAGAGCGGGGTGGATCCCGGGGAGCTGTTTTTT. Its translation is CASRKSGVDPGELFF.

The V gene is TRBV7-9, the J gene TRBJ2-1; tentatively, D is TRBD2 (5 bases). The CDR3 runs to 11 residues. Trimming shortened V by 4 bases and J by 8 bases, and 6 bases separated the two germline ends. Germline V CDR1 and CDR2: SEHNR, FQNEAQ (reference sequence). As DNA, the CDR3 is TGTGCCAGCAGCTGGGAGTATGAGCAGTTCTTC. This sequence encodes CASSWEYEQFF.

The genes are TRBV2 and TRBJ2-1; the match to TRBD2 covers 12 bases. V gave up 1 base and J gave up 7 bases; unmatched junction bases: 14. CDR3 length equals 19 residues. Germline values: CDR1 SNHLY, CDR2 FYNNEI. CDR3 in amino acids: CASSEVAAPSGGALNEQFF. CDR3 nucleotide sequence: TGTGCCAGCAGTGAAGTTGCGGCACCTAGCGGGGGGGCCCTTAATGAGCAGTTCTTC.

The DNA for the CDR3 is TGTGCCAGCAGCTTGGCCGGGACTAGCAATGAGCAGTACTTC. Protein: CASSLAGTSNEQYF. The V call is TRBV5-4, the J call TRBJ2-7; 9 positions agree with TRBD2. After removal of 0 bases from V and 7 bases from J, the junction contained 5 bases not matched to a gene. The CDR3 runs to 14 residues. Germline assignment: CDR1 SGHNT and CDR2 YYREEE (reference sequence).

This chain uses TRBV7-8 with TRBJ2-2, with D tentatively TRBD1 (5 bases). In germline, CDR1 is SGHVS, CDR2 FQNEAQ. Trimming removed 4 bases from V and 1 base from J, with 16 bases in between. This CDR3 has 17 residues. CDR3: CASSSLGVPENTGELFF. CDR3 nucleotides: TGTGCCAGCAGCTCCTTAGGGGTTCCCGAGAACACCGGGGAGCTGTTTTTT.

J is TRBJ2-7 and V is TRBV24-1, with D possibly TRBD1 on 5 matching bases. The CDR3 spans 15 residues. The germline gives CDR1 KGHDR, CDR2 SFDVKD. V lost 3 bases and J 2 bases, leaving 13 bases between the germline ends. The CDR3 sequence: CATSDRSTGTYEQYF. CDR3 in DNA: TGTGCCACCAGTGATCGAAGCACAGGTACCTACGAGCAGTACTTC.

This sequence joins TRBV9 and TRBJ1-4, with 7 bases aligning to TRBD1. CDR3 length: 16 amino acids. The ends lost 4 bases at V and 4 bases at J; junction bases unmatched: 10. Germline loops: CDR1 SGDLS, CDR2 YYNGEE. The CDR3 DNA sequence: TGTGCCAGCAGCTCGCCCGGGACAGACATTAATGAAAAACTGTTTTTT. Translated, it gives CASSSPGTDINEKLFF.

J is TRBJ1-1 and V is TRBV3-1 (or the pseudogene TRBV3-2); D gene uncertain. The CDR3 covers 18 residues. CDR1 is LGHDT and CDR2 is YNNKEL in the germline V gene (reference sequence). Trimming shortened V by 2 bases and J by 4 bases, and 23 bases separated the two germline ends. The CDR3 here is CASSQLLSAARGSTEAFF. The CDR3 DNA reads as TGTGCCAGCAGCCAACTCCTTTCGGCTGCACGGGGAAGCACTGAAGCTTTCTTT.

Concerning this clone: The sample contains more than one DNA sequence encoding this CDR3. The J gene is TRBJ1-5, the V gene TRBV6-1; D gene ambiguous. V was trimmed by 1 base and J by 3 bases, leaving 7 bases between them. This CDR3 is 14 amino acids long. Germline CDR1 reads MNHNS; CDR2 reads SASEGT. The CDR3 DNA sequence: TGTGCCAGCAGTGAAGTTGGACTCAATCAGCCCCAGCATTTT. Its protein product is CASSEVGLNQPQHF.

For the CDR3, the DNA is TGTGCCAGCAGTCCGGCGGGCCCAGATACGCAGTATTTT. This encodes CASSPAGPDTQYF. This sequence joins TRBV28 and TRBJ2-3; weak D call: TRBD2 (5 bases). CDR3 length: 13 residues. The V end was cut by 5 bases, the J end by 4 bases, with 10 bases between. In germline, CDR1 is MDHEN, CDR2 SYDVKM.

The J gene is TRBJ1-2, the V gene TRBV27; 10 bases match TRBD1. The length of the CDR3 is 17 residues. The V and J ends lost 5 bases and 4 bases, in that order; junction bases with no gene match: 13. CDR1 and CDR2 from the germline V gene are MNHEY and SMNVEV (reference sequence). In DNA, the CDR3 is TGTGCCAGCAGTGAAATCGCCGGGACAGGGGACTTCTATGGCTACACCTTC. It codes for CASSEIAGTGDFYGYTF.

The chain combines TRBV6-5 with TRBJ2-3, with 12 bases lining up with TRBD1. The CDR3 contains 14 residues. Trimming removed 7 bases from V and 5 bases from J; junction bases left unmatched: 4. From germline, CDR1 is MNHEY and CDR2 SVGAGI. CDR3 DNA sequence: TGTGCCAGCACAAGGGACAGGGGGCAAGATACGCAGTATTTT. Protein: CASTRDRGQDTQYF.

The chain couples TRBV3-1 (or the pseudogene TRBV3-2) to TRBJ2-2; TRBD2 might be the D (7 bases). Germline V gene sequence: CDR1 LGHDT, CDR2 YNNKEL (reference sequence). This CDR3 contains 17 residues. Trimming stripped 1 base from V and 4 bases from J, with 16 bases between. The CDR3 DNA reads TGTGCCAGCAGCCAAGTTTATTTGAGGGGGGGCACCGGGGAGCTGTTTTTT. Its translation: CASSQVYLRGGTGELFF.

The CDR3: CASSETYSNTGELFF. CDR3 bases: TGCGCCAGCAGTGAGACTTACTCGAACACCGGGGAGCTGTTTTTT. The rearrangement joins TRBV10-1 to TRBJ2-2; D is undetermined. Germline V CDR1 and CDR2: WNHNN, SYGVQD (reference sequence). This CDR3 comprises 15 residues. The V gene lost 2 bases and the J gene lost 0 bases, with 7 bases spanning the gap.

The rearrangement links TRBV7-8 to TRBJ2-7; D gene ambiguous. Per the germline V gene, CDR1 is SGHVS and CDR2 is FQNEAQ. The ends were cut back, 5 bases at V and 6 bases at J, with 8 bases in the middle. This CDR3 spans 11 amino acids. The CDR3: CASSPLGEQYF. The CDR3 DNA reads TGTGCCAGCAGCCCTCTAGGCGAGCAGTACTTC.

The chain is built from TRBV27 and TRBJ1-2; D possibly corresponds to TRBD1 (6 bases). V gave up 5 bases and J gave up 3 bases, with 22 bases separating them. The germline V gene encodes CDR1 MNHEY and CDR2 SMNVEV (reference sequence). This CDR3 is built from 17 residues. The CDR3 bases are TGTGCCAGCAGTGATACACCGTGGACAGTTAGGTACTATGGCTACACCTTC. This sequence encodes CASSDTPWTVRYYGYTF.

The rearrangement uses TRBV7-8 and TRBJ2-7; D may be TRBD1 (5 bases). Germline CDR1 reads SGHVS; CDR2 reads FQNEAQ. The length of the CDR3 is 14 residues. Trimming cost V 1 base and J 4 bases, with 11 bases left between them. This CDR3 reads CASSLGSQGYEQYF. CDR3 bases: TGTGCCAGCAGCTTAGGTAGCCAGGGTTACGAGCAGTACTTC.

The chain employs TRBV9 and TRBJ1-1; D is perhaps TRBD1 (5 bases). The length of the CDR3 is 15 residues. The germline V gene encodes CDR1 SGDLS and CDR2 YYNGEE. V was shortened by 4 bases and J by 1 base, with 14 bases between the two germline ends. CDR3 bases: TGTGCCAGCAGCAGACGGGCCGGGGGGAACACTGAAGCTTTCTTT. Its protein is CASSRRAGGNTEAFF.

The rearrangement uses TRBV18 and TRBJ2-7; TRBD1 aligns across 7 bases. V was pared by 0 bases and J by 3 bases, with 2 bases of the junction left unmatched. The germline gives CDR1 KGHSH, CDR2 LQKENI. The CDR3 loop spans 14 amino acids. For the CDR3, the DNA is TGTGCCAGCTCACCACCCACAGGGGACTACGAGCAGTACTTC. It specifies CASSPPTGDYEQYF.

V gene TRBV12-3 or TRBV12-4 combines with J gene TRBJ1-2; tentatively, D is TRBD1 (5 bases). The CDR3 totals 12 residues. Trimming took 7 bases from V and 4 from J, leaving 10 bases between them. CDR3 sequence: CASTRGGYGYTF. CDR3 bases: TGTGCCAGCACCCGGGGGGGCTATGGCTACACCTTC.

This rearrangement joins TRBV6-1 to TRBJ1-2; 10 bases align to TRBD1. J gave up 5 bases and V 1 base, and 10 bases lay outside the gene matches. In germline, CDR1 is MNHNS, CDR2 SASEGT. CDR3 length: 17 amino acids. The CDR3 DNA sequence: TGTGCCAGCAGTGAAGAGGGAGGGACAGGGGATGTTTATGGCTACACCTTC. It is translated as CASSEEGGTGDVYGYTF.

This clone showed up just a few times. The chain joins TRBV7-6 to TRBJ2-1, with TRBD2 matching 10 bases. Germline V gene data show CDR1 as SGHVS and CDR2 as FNYEAQ. The CDR3 has 16 residues. V gave up 5 bases and J gave up 8 bases; unmatched junction bases: 12. The CDR3 DNA sequence: TGTGCCAGCAGCCCCACCCCTAGCGGGAGTTTCGATGAGCAGTTCTTC. It codes for CASSPTPSGSFDEQFF.

This clone appeared a few times. This sequence joins TRBV28 and TRBJ2-7; possible D gene TRBD2, 6 bases. Trimming stripped 7 bases from V and 2 bases from J, with 12 bases between. Germline-derived CDR1 and CDR2 are MDHEN and SYDVKM. This CDR3 region has 13 residues. As DNA, the CDR3 is TGTGCCAGCACTACCGGAGGGGCCTACGAGCAGTACTTC. Its protein product is CASTTGGAYEQYF. The full variable domain, its missing parts supplied by reference TRBV28 and TRBJ2-7, is DVKVTQSSRYLVKRTGEKVFLECVQDMDHENMFWYRQDPGLGLRLIYFSYDVKMKEKGDIPEGYSVSREKKERFSLILESASTNQTSMYLCASTTGGAYEQYFGPGTRLTVT.

V usage is TRBV9 and J usage is TRBJ1-1; D not resolved. Germline CDR1 reads SGDLS; CDR2 reads YYNGEE. The ends were cut back, 0 bases at V and 4 bases at J, with 13 bases in the middle. The CDR3 covers 15 residues. DNA of the CDR3: TGTGCCAGCAGCGTAGGGGGAGCAGGAGCCACTGAAGCTTTCTTT. Protein sequence: CASSVGGAGATEAFF.

This clone was recorded a few times. The chain carries TRBV7-6 and TRBJ2-2; 10 positions match TRBD1. The V gene's germline CDR1 is SGHVS and CDR2 FNYEAQ. The trim removed 1 base at V and 6 bases at J, leaving 2 bases unmatched. This CDR3 region has 15 residues. The CDR3 sequence is CASSLVGQGSGELFF. CDR3 coding DNA: TGTGCCAGCAGCTTAGTGGGACAGGGGTCCGGGGAGCTGTTTTTT.

The rearrangement joins TRBV19 to TRBJ1-2; D is possibly TRBD1 (6 bases). Germline lookup yields CDR1 LNHDA and CDR2 SQIVND (reference sequence). Trimming took 2 bases from V and 5 from J, leaving 15 bases between them. The CDR3 length is 15 residues. The CDR3 nucleotides are TGTGCCAGTAGTATATCGGGGACACCGGCATATGGCTACACCTTC. Protein product: CASSISGTPAYGYTF.

V gene TRBV18 combines with J gene TRBJ2-7; D unresolved. V lost 0 bases and J 5 bases, leaving 14 bases between the germline ends. CDR1 and CDR2 (germline): KGHSH, LQKENI. This CDR3 contains 15 residues. CDR3 residues: CASSPPERVLHEQYF. The CDR3 DNA follows: TGTGCCAGCTCACCACCGGAACGGGTCCTGCACGAGCAGTACTTC. Full variable domain (remainder filled in from reference TRBV18 and TRBJ2-7): NAGVMQNPRHLVRRRGQEARLRCSPMKGHSHVYWYRQLPEEGLKFMVYLQKENIIDESGMPKERFSAEFPKEGPSILRIQQVVRGDSAAYFCASSPPERVLHEQYFGPGTRLTVT.